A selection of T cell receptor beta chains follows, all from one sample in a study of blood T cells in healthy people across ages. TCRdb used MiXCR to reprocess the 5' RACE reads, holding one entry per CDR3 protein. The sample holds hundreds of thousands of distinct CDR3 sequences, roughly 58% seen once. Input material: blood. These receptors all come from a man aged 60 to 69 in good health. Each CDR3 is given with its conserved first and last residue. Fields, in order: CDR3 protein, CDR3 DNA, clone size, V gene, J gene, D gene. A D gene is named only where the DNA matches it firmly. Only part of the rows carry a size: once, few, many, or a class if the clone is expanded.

CDR3 protein: CSARDPGPGNTIYF; CDR3 DNA: TGCAGTGCTAGAGACCCCGGGCCTGGAAACACCATATATTTT; clone size: NA; V gene: TRBV20-1; J gene: TRBJ1-3; D gene: NA
CDR3 protein: CSARGEGPPLNQETQYF; CDR3 DNA: TGCAGTGCTAGAGGGGAGGGTCCCCCTCTTAACCAAGAGACCCAGTACTTC; clone size: few; V gene: TRBV20-1; J gene: TRBJ2-5; D gene: TRBD2
CDR3 protein: CASRKGGTQYF; CDR3 DNA: TGTGCCAGCAGAAAAGGGGGTACCCAGTACTTC; clone size: NA; V gene: TRBV6-1; J gene: TRBJ2-5; D gene: NA
CDR3 protein: CSVEVRGGETQYF; CDR3 DNA: TGCAGCGTTGAAGTGCGGGGAGGGGAGACCCAGTACTTC; clone size: NA; V gene: TRBV29-1; J gene: TRBJ2-5; D gene: TRBD2
CDR3 protein: CSARRGSRDSEAFF; CDR3 DNA: TGCAGTGCTAGACGGGGGTCCCGCGACTCTGAAGCTTTCTTT; clone size: NA; V gene: TRBV20-1; J gene: TRBJ1-1; D gene: NA
CDR3 protein: CASSLALVQETQYF; CDR3 DNA: TGTGCCAGCAGCTTAGCTCTGGTCCAAGAGACCCAGTACTTC; clone size: once; V gene: TRBV7-7; J gene: TRBJ2-5; D gene: NA
CDR3 protein: CSASEGQGAINEKLFF; CDR3 DNA: TGCAGTGCTAGCGAGGGACAGGGGGCGATTAATGAAAAACTGTTTTTT; clone size: NA; V gene: TRBV20-1; J gene: TRBJ1-4; D gene: TRBD1
CDR3 protein: CASGPLQETQYF; CDR3 DNA: TGTGCCAGCGGCCCATTGCAAGAGACCCAGTACTTC; clone size: few; V gene: TRBV7-7; J gene: TRBJ2-5; D gene: NA
CDR3 protein: CASSPNVGDETQYF; CDR3 DNA: TGTGCCAGCAGCCCGAATGTGGGGGACGAGACCCAGTACTTC; clone size: NA; V gene: TRBV2; J gene: TRBJ2-5; D gene: NA
CDR3 protein: CASSAETRWNEQFF; CDR3 DNA: TGTGCCAGCAGTGCGGAGACTAGGTGGAATGAGCAGTTCTTC; clone size: NA; V gene: TRBV6-6; J gene: TRBJ2-1; D gene: NA
CDR3 protein: CASRRDVSGVYGYTF; CDR3 DNA: TGTGCCAGCAGGAGGGACGTGTCTGGGGTCTATGGCTACACCTTC; clone size: few; V gene: TRBV6-1; J gene: TRBJ1-2; D gene: NA
CDR3 protein: CASRPPGHPTEQYF; CDR3 DNA: TGTGCCAGCAGACCTCCGGGACACCCGACCGAGCAGTACTTC; clone size: NA; V gene: TRBV27; J gene: TRBJ2-7; D gene: NA
CDR3 protein: CASSTTGTAFF; CDR3 DNA: TGTGCCAGCAGCACCACCGGGACGGCGTTCTTC; clone size: NA; V gene: TRBV5-6; J gene: TRBJ2-1; D gene: NA
CDR3 protein: CSANRNHQETQYF; CDR3 DNA: TGCAGTGCTAACAGGAACCACCAAGAGACCCAGTACTTC; clone size: few; V gene: TRBV20-1; J gene: TRBJ2-5; D gene: NA
CDR3 protein: CASSMTGQGHFPDTQYF; CDR3 DNA: TGTGCCAGCAGCATGACCGGACAGGGACATTTCCCAGATACGCAGTATTTT; clone size: NA; V gene: TRBV9; J gene: TRBJ2-3; D gene: TRBD1
CDR3 protein: CASSSQDFKQYF; CDR3 DNA: TGTGCCAGCAGTTCCCAGGACTTTAAGCAGTACTTC; clone size: NA; V gene: TRBV6-6; J gene: TRBJ2-7; D gene: NA
CDR3 protein: CASQFGGGRSTDTQYF; CDR3 DNA: TGTGCCTCCCAGTTCGGCGGGGGGCGAAGCACAGATACGCAGTATTTT; clone size: NA; V gene: TRBV6-6; J gene: TRBJ2-3; D gene: TRBD2
CDR3 protein: CASTYTQGSGEQYF; CDR3 DNA: TGTGCCAGCACCTATACCCAGGGGAGCGGCGAGCAGTACTTC; clone size: NA; V gene: TRBV13; J gene: TRBJ2-7; D gene: NA
CDR3 protein: CASSKGGPTEAFF; CDR3 DNA: TGTGCCAGCTCAAAAGGGGGTCCCACTGAAGCTTTCTTT; clone size: NA; V gene: TRBV18; J gene: TRBJ1-1; D gene: NA
CDR3 protein: CASSPGSFMELFF; CDR3 DNA: TGTGCCAGCAGCCCGGGCTCCTTTATGGAGCTGTTTTTT; clone size: NA; V gene: TRBV6-1; J gene: TRBJ2-2; D gene: NA
CDR3 protein: CASSLDRVSSYEQYF; CDR3 DNA: TGTGCCAGCAGCCTCGACAGGGTCAGCTCCTACGAGCAGTACTTC; clone size: NA; V gene: TRBV2; J gene: TRBJ2-7; D gene: TRBD1
CDR3 protein: CASSRADRDPETQYF; CDR3 DNA: TGCGCCAGCAGCCGTGCCGACAGGGATCCAGAGACCCAGTACTTC; clone size: NA; V gene: TRBV5-1; J gene: TRBJ2-5; D gene: TRBD1
CDR3 protein: CASSLAGSEQFF; CDR3 DNA: TGTGCCAGCAGCTTAGCGGGTAGCGAGCAGTTCTTC; clone size: NA; V gene: TRBV9; J gene: TRBJ2-1; D gene: TRBD2
CDR3 protein: CASSGPGGSTDTQYF; CDR3 DNA: TGTGCCAGCAGTGGCCCGGGAGGTAGCACAGATACGCAGTATTTT; clone size: NA; V gene: TRBV2; J gene: TRBJ2-3; D gene: TRBD2
CDR3 protein: CASSAPTSGQETQYF; CDR3 DNA: TGTGCCAGCAGTGCTCCAACTAGCGGTCAAGAGACCCAGTACTTC; clone size: few; V gene: TRBV27; J gene: TRBJ2-5; D gene: TRBD2
CDR3 protein: CASSDRTGIYNEQFF; CDR3 DNA: TGTGCCAGCAGCGATCGGACAGGCATATACAATGAGCAGTTCTTC; clone size: NA; V gene: TRBV11-2; J gene: TRBJ2-1; D gene: TRBD1
CDR3 protein: CASSPSHTDTQYF; CDR3 DNA: TGTGCCAGCAGCCCCTCTCACACAGATACGCAGTATTTT; clone size: once; V gene: TRBV7-2; J gene: TRBJ2-3; D gene: NA
CDR3 protein: CLSGGTYNEQFF; CDR3 DNA: TGCCTGAGCGGGGGTACCTACAATGAGCAGTTCTTC; clone size: NA; V gene: TRBV28; J gene: TRBJ2-1; D gene: TRBD2
CDR3 protein: CASSYNPHTAEKLFF; CDR3 DNA: TGTGCCAGCAGTTACAACCCCCATACCGCAGAAAAACTGTTTTTT; clone size: NA; V gene: TRBV6-2/TRBV6-3; J gene: TRBJ1-4; D gene: NA
CDR3 protein: CSVANPVRANEQFF; CDR3 DNA: TGCAGCGTTGCTAACCCCGTCAGGGCCAATGAGCAGTTCTTC; clone size: few; V gene: TRBV29-1; J gene: TRBJ2-1; D gene: NA
CDR3 protein: CASSDPGQIETQYF; CDR3 DNA: TGCGCCAGCAGTGACCCTGGACAGATAGAGACCCAGTACTTC; clone size: few; V gene: TRBV10-1; J gene: TRBJ2-5; D gene: NA
CDR3 protein: CASSLSGDYEQYF; CDR3 DNA: TGCGCCAGCAGCTTGTCCGGGGACTACGAGCAGTACTTC; clone size: NA; V gene: TRBV5-1; J gene: TRBJ2-7; D gene: NA
CDR3 protein: CASRQGSGTDTQYF; CDR3 DNA: TGCGCCAGCAGGCAGGGTAGCGGCACAGATACGCAGTATTTT; clone size: once; V gene: TRBV5-1; J gene: TRBJ2-3; D gene: NA
CDR3 protein: CASSTRQGALSLLKTQYF; CDR3 DNA: TGTGCCAGCAGCACCCGACAGGGGGCGCTAAGTTTGCTAAAGACCCAGTACTTC; clone size: NA; V gene: TRBV7-9; J gene: TRBJ2-5; D gene: TRBD1
CDR3 protein: CASSLMRAGGHEQFF; CDR3 DNA: TGTGCCAGCAGCTTAATGCGAGCGGGGGGGCATGAGCAGTTCTTC; clone size: few; V gene: TRBV7-2; J gene: TRBJ2-1; D gene: TRBD2
CDR3 protein: CASSPGTSGAETQYF; CDR3 DNA: TGCGCCAGCAGCCCCGGGACTAGCGGGGCGGAGACCCAGTACTTC; clone size: NA; V gene: TRBV5-1; J gene: TRBJ2-5; D gene: TRBD2
CDR3 protein: CASSHSQAQYF; CDR3 DNA: TGTGCCAGCAGCCATTCACAAGCACAGTACTTC; clone size: few; V gene: TRBV25-1; J gene: TRBJ2-5; D gene: NA
CDR3 protein: CSVAASSGYNEQFF; CDR3 DNA: TGCAGCGTTGCGGCGTCTAGCGGATACAATGAGCAGTTCTTC; clone size: NA; V gene: TRBV29-1; J gene: TRBJ2-1; D gene: TRBD2
CDR3 protein: CASSLWSGGALRETQYF; CDR3 DNA: TGTGCCAGCAGTTTGTGGAGCGGGGGGGCACTCAGGGAGACCCAGTACTTC; clone size: few; V gene: TRBV6-2/TRBV6-3; J gene: TRBJ2-5; D gene: TRBD2
CDR3 protein: CASSLSDRVGEQFF; CDR3 DNA: TGTGCCAGCAGCTTATCGGACAGGGTTGGTGAGCAGTTCTTC; clone size: NA; V gene: TRBV7-2; J gene: TRBJ2-1; D gene: TRBD1